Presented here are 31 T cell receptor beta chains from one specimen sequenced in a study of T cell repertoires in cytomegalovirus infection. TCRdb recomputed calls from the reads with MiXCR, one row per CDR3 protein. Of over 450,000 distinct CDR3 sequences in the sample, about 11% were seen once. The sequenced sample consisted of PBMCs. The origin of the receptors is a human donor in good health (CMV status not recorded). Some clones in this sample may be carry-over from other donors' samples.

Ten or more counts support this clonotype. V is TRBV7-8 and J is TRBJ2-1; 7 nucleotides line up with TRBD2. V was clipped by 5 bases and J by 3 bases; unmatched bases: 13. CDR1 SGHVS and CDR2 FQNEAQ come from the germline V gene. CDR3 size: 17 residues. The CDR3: CASSTRDYSIRYNEQFF. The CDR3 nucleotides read TGTGCCAGCAGCACCCGGGACTACTCGATCCGCTACAATGAGCAGTTCTTC.

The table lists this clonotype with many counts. CDR3 coding DNA: TGTGCCAGCAGCTACTTGCCCACGAACACCGGGGAGCTGTTTTTT. It translates to CASSYLPTNTGELFF. The chain couples TRBV7-9 to TRBJ2-2; D remains ambiguous. The CDR3 covers 15 residues. Trimming stripped 4 bases from V and 0 bases from J, with 9 bases between. In germline, CDR1 is SEHNR, CDR2 FQNEAQ (reference sequence).

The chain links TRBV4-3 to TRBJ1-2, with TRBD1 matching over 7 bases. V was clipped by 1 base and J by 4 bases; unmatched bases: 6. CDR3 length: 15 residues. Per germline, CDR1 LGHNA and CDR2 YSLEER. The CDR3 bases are TGCGCCAGCAGCCAAGCAGACAGGGAATTCTATGGCTACACCTTC. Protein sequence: CASSQADREFYGYTF.

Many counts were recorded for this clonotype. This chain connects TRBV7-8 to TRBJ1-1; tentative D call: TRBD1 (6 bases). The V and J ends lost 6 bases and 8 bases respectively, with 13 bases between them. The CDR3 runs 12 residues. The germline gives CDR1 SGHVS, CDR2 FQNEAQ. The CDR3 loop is CASSSTGAEAFF. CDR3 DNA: TGTGCCAGCAGTTCTACGGGGGCAGAAGCTTTCTTT.

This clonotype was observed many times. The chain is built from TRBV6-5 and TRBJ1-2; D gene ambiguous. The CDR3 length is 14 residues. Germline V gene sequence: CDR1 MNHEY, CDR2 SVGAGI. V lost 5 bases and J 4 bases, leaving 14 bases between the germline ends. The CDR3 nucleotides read TGTGCCAGCAGTCCCTCGACCTCTGCCTATGGCTACACCTTC. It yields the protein CASSPSTSAYGYTF.

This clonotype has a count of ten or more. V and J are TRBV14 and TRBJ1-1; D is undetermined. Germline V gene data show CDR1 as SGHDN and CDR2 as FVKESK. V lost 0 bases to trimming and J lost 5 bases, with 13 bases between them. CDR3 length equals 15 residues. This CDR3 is CASSQDLSGGTEAFF. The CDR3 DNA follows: TGTGCCAGCAGCCAAGATCTTTCGGGAGGGACTGAAGCTTTCTTT.

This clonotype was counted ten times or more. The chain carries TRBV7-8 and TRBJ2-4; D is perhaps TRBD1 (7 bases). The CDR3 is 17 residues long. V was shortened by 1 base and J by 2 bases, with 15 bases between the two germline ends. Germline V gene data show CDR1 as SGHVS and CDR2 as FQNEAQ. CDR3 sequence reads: CASSLGYRGGTKNIQYF. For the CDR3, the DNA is TGTGCCAGCAGCTTAGGATACAGGGGAGGCACCAAAAACATTCAGTACTTC.

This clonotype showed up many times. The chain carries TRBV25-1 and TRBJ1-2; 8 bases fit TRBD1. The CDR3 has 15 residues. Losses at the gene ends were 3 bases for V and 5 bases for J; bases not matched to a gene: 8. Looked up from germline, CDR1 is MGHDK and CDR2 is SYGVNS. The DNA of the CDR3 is TGTGCCAGCAGTGACAGGGGCAGGGGGCGTTATGGCTACACCTTC. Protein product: CASSDRGRGRYGYTF.

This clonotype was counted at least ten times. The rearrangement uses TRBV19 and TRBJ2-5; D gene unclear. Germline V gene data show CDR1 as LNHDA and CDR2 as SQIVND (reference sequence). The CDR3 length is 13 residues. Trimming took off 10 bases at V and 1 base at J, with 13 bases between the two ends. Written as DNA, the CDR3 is TGTGCCACCTCAAGGGCGGTCCAAGAGACCCAGTACTTC. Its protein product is CATSRAVQETQYF.

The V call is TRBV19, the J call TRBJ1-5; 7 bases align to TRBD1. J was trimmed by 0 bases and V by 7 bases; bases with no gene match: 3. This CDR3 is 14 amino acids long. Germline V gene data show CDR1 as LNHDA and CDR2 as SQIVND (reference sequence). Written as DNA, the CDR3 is TGTGCCAGTACCCGGGACAGTAGCAATCAGCCCCAGCATTTT. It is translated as CASTRDSSNQPQHF.

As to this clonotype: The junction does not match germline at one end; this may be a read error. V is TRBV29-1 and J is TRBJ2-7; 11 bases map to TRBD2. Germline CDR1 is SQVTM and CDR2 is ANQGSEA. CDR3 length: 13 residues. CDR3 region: CSVEDLRTSGREF. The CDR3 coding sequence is TGCAGCGTTGAAGATCTCCGAACTAGCGGGAGAGAATTC.

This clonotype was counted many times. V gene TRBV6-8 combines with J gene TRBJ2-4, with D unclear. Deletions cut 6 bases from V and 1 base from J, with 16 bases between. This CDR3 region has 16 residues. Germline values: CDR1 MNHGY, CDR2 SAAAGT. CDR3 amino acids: CASRSHWIYAKNIQYF. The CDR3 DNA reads TGTGCCAGCAGATCACACTGGATTTATGCCAAAAACATTCAGTACTTC.

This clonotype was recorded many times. In DNA form, the CDR3 reads TGCAGCGTTGAAAAGGGGGGGCGCGAGCAGTACTTC. Translation gives CSVEKGGREQYF. The chain employs TRBV29-1 and TRBJ2-7; D might be TRBD2 (7 bases). Germline V gene lookup returns CDR1 SQVTM and CDR2 ANQGSEA. The CDR3 is made up of 12 amino acids. Trimming removed 2 bases at V and 6 bases at J, with 11 bases between.

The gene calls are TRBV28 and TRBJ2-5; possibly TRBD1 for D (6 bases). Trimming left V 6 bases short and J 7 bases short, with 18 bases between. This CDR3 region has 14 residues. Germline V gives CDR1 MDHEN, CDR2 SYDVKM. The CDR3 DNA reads TGTGCCAGCAGACTTTCAACAGGGTACGGGACCCAGTACTTC. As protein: CASRLSTGYGTQYF.

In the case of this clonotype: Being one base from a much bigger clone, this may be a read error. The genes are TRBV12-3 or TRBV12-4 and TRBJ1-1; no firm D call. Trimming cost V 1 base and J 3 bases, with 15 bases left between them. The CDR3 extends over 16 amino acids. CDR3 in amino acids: CASSLEAPMRHTEAFF. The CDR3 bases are TGTGCCAGCAGTTTAGAGGCTCCCATGAGGCACACTGAAGCTTTCTTT.

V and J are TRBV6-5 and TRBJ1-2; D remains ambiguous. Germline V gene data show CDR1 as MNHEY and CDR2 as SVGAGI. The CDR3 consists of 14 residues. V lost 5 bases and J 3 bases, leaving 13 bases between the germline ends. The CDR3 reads CASSRTRHDYGYTF. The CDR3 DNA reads TGTGCCAGCAGTCGAACTCGACATGACTATGGCTACACCTTC.

The CDR3 loop is CASSQERSYNEQFF. In DNA form, the CDR3 reads TGCGCCAGCAGCCAAGAGAGGTCCTACAATGAGCAGTTCTTC. The chain recombines TRBV4-1 with TRBJ2-1; D not resolved. The CDR3 contains 14 residues. Germline assignment: CDR1 MGHRA and CDR2 YSYEKL. V lost 0 bases to trimming and J lost 1 base, with 4 bases between them.

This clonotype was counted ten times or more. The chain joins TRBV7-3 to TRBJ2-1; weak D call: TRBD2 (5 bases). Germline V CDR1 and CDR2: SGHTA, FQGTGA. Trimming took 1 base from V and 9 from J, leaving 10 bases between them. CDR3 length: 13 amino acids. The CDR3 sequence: CASSLSGRGEQFF. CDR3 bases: TGTGCCAGCAGCTTAAGTGGGAGAGGTGAGCAGTTCTTC.

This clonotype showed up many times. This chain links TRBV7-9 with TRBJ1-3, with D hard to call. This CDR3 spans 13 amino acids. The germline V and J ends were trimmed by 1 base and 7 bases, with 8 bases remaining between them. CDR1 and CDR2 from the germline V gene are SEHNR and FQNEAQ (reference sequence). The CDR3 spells CASSLVSGNTIYF. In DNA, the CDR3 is TGTGCCAGCAGCTTAGTATCCGGGAACACCATATATTTT.

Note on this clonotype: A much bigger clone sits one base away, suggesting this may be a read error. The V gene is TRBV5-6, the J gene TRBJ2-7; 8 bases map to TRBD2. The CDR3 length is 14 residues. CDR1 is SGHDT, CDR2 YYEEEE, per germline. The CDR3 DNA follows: TGTGTCAGCAGATATAGCGGGGAGTCCTACGAGCAGTACTTC. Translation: CVSRYSGESYEQYF.

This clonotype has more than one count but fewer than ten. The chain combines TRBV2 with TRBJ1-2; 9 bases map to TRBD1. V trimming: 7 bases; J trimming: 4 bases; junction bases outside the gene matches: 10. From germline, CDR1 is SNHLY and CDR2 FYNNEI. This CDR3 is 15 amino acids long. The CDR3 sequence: CASNLGTGRVYGYTF. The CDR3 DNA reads TGTGCCAGCAACCTAGGGACAGGGAGGGTCTATGGCTACACCTTC.

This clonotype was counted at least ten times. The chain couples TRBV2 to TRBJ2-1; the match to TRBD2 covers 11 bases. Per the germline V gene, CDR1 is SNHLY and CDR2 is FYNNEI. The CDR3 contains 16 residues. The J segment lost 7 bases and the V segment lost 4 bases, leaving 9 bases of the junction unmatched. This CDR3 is CASSVKLAGGGNEQFF. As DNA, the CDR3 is TGTGCCAGCAGTGTTAAGTTAGCGGGAGGGGGTAATGAGCAGTTCTTC.

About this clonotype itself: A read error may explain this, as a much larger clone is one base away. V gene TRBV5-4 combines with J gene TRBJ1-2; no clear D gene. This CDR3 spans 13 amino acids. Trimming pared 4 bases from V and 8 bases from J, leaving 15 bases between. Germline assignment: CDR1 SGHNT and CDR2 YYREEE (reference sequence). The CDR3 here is CASSHSRVMGYTF. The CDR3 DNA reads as TGTGCCAGCAGCCACTCTAGGGTTATGGGCTACACCTTC.

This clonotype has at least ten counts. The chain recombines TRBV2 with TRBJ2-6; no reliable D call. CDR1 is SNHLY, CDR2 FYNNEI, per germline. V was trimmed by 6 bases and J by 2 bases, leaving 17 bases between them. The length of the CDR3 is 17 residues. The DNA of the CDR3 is TGTGCCAGCAGACGAGCGAGTCGGCGACCTGGGGCCAACGTCCTGACTTTC. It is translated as CASRRASRRPGANVLTF.

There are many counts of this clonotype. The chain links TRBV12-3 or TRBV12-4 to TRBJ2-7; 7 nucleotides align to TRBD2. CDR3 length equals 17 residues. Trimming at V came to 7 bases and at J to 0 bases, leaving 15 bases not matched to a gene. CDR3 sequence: CASTLGGETRNSYEQYF. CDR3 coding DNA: TGTGCCAGCACCCTGGGGGGGGAGACACGAAACTCCTACGAGCAGTACTTC.

In nucleotides, the CDR3 is TGTGCCAGCAGTGCACGGATGACAGACGAGCAGTACTTC. Protein: CASSARMTDEQYF. The genes are TRBV2 and TRBJ2-7; TRBD1 might be the D (5 bases). This CDR3 spans 13 amino acids. Trimming left V 4 bases short and J 5 bases short, with 12 bases between. The V gene's germline CDR1 is SNHLY and CDR2 FYNNEI.

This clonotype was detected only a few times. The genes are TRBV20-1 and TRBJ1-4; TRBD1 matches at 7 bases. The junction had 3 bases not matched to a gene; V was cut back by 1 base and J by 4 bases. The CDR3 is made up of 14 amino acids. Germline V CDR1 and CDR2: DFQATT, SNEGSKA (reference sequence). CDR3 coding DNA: TGCAGTGCTAGAGGGTCAGGGGGTAATGAAAAACTGTTTTTT. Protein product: CSARGSGGNEKLFF.

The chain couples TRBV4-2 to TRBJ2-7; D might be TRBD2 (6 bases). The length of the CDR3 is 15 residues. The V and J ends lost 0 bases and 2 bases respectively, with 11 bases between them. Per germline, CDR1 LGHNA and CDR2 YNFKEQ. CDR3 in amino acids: CASSQDTTRTYEQYF. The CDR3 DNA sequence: TGTGCCAGCAGCCAAGATACGACTAGAACCTACGAGCAGTACTTC.

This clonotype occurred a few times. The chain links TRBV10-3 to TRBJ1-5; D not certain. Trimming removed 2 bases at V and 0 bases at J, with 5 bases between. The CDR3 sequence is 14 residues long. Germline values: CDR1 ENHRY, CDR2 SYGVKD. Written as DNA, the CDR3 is TGTGCCATCAGTGAGGTGTATAGCAATCAGCCCCAGCATTTT. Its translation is CAISEVYSNQPQHF.

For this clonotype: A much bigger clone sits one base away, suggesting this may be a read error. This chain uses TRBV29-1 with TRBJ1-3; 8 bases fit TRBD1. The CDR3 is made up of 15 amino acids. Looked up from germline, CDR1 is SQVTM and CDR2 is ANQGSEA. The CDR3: CSVEDQTGVGNTVYF. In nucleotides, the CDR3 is TGCAGCGTTGAAGATCAGACAGGGGTTGGAAACACCGTATATTTT.

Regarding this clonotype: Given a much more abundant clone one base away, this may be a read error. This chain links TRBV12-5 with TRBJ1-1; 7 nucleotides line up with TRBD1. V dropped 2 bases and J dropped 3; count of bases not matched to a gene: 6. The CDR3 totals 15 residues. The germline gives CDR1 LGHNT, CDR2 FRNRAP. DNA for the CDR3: TGTGCTAGTGGTTTGACCATCACAGGGGACACTGAAGCTTTCTTT. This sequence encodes CASGLTITGDTEAFF.